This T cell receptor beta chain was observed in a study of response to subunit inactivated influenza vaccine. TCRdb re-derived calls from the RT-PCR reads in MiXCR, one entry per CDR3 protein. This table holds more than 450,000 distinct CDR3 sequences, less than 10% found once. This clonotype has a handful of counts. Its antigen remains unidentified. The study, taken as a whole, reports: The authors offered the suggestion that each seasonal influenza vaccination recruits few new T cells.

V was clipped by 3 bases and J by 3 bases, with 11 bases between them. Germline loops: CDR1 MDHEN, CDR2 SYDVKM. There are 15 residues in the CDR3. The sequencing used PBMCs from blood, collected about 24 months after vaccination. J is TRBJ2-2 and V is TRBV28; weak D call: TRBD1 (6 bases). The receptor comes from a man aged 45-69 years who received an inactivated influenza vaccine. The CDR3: CASSFATGYTGELFF. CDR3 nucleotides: TGTGCCAGCAGTTTCGCTACAGGGTACACCGGGGAGCTGTTTTTT.